This TCR beta chain was documented in a study of T cell repertoires in cytomegalovirus infection. The CDR3 is made up of 15 amino acids. The germline gives CDR1 SGHTA, CDR2 FQGNSA. Trimming stripped 0 bases from V and 1 base from J, with 9 bases between. TCRdb reprocessed the reads with MiXCR, giving one entry per CDR3 protein. The table has about half a million distinct CDR3 sequences, approximately 40% seen once. Study outcomes and limitations: Predominance within the ex vivo response was attributable to HLA-C-restricted CMV-specific TCR beta clonotypes.

Notes on this clonotype: The antigen is unknown.

The input for sequencing was cultured PBMCs, taken from culture after CMV antigen stimulation. The chain employs TRBV7-2 and TRBJ1-1, with D possibly being TRBD1 (5 bases). The clonotype comes from a human donor in good health (CMV status not recorded). Some clones in this sample may be carry-over from other donors' samples. The CDR3 loop is CASSLARGTNTEAFF. Here the CDR3 DNA reads TGTGCCAGCAGCTTAGCTCGGGGGACGAACACTGAAGCTTTCTTT.